Shown below are 19 T cell receptor beta chains from a single sample sequenced in a study of cytomegalovirus exposure and HLA in healthy donors. The PCR was carried out with 60 Vbeta primers and 13 Jbeta primers. The method was immunoSEQ multiplex PCR; TCRdb's version includes in-frame clones alone and lacks a portion of them. The repertoire holds hundreds of thousands of clones, with 75% to 80% as singletons. Sequenced material: PBMCs. These receptors all stem from a male donor in good health and CMV-seronegative.

This chain connects TRBV19 to TRBJ1-2, with 8 bases matching TRBD1. CDR3 length: 12 residues. Germline trimming cut 5 bases from V and 13 bases from J; bases unmatched to any gene: 9. Germline lookup yields CDR1 LNHDA and CDR2 SQIVND (reference sequence). The CDR3 region has the DNA TGTGCCAGTAGTGCAGGGGGCTCTAGCGGCACCTTC. It specifies CASSAGGSSGTF.

V gene TRBV28 combines with J gene TRBJ2-7; 8 bases agree with TRBD1. The J segment lost 0 bases and the V segment lost 6 bases, leaving 10 bases of the junction unmatched. CDR3 size: 16 residues. CDR1 is MDHEN, CDR2 SYDVKM, per germline. The CDR3 DNA follows: TGTGCCAGCAGGGGGGTATGGACAGGGAGCTCCTACGAGCAGTACTTC. It codes for CASRGVWTGSSYEQYF.

V and J are TRBV11-2 and TRBJ1-1; 7 positions match TRBD1. This CDR3 comprises 13 residues. Germline V gene sequence: CDR1 SGHAT, CDR2 FQNNGV. V dropped 4 bases and J dropped 5; count of bases not matched to a gene: 4. CDR3 protein: CASSSSGGTEAFF. The CDR3, as DNA: TGTGCCAGCAGCTCCTCAGGGGGTACTGAAGCTTTCTTT.

This chain uses TRBV12-5 with TRBJ2-7; TRBD1 matches at 9 bases. The CDR3 has 14 residues. Trimming cost V 6 bases and J 7 bases; bases outside gene matches: 10. Germline CDR1 LGHNT, CDR2 FRNRAP. CDR3: CASGDSDRGREQYF. Written as DNA, the CDR3 is TGTGCTAGTGGCGATTCCGACAGGGGGAGGGAGCAGTACTTC.

Only one count was recorded for this clone. The V gene is TRBV23-1, the J gene TRBJ1-5; 10 bases match TRBD1. TRBV23-1 is an open reading frame whose function is uncertain. J lost 2 bases, V lost 0 bases, and 7 bases had no gene match. The CDR3 spans 18 residues. CDR3 coding DNA: TGCGCCAGCAGTCAATCCGGGACAGGGGCGGGCGGCAATCAGCCCCAGCATTTT. This gives the protein CASSQSGTGAGGNQPQHF.

V and J are TRBV13 and TRBJ2-3; 12 bases agree with TRBD2. CDR3 length: 20 residues. The germline CDR1 and CDR2 sequences are PRHDT and FYEKMQ (reference sequence). The V gene end was trimmed by 1 base and the J gene end by 1 base; junction bases not matched to a gene: 12. CDR3 sequence: CASSLEDRLAGAEGTDTQYF. The CDR3 coding sequence is TGTGCCAGCAGCTTAGAGGATCGACTAGCGGGGGCGGAGGGCACAGATACGCAGTATTTT.

The rearrangement uses TRBV7-3 and TRBJ2-2, with TRBD2 matching over 9 bases. V was pared by 1 base and J by 6 bases, with 6 bases of the junction left unmatched. The CDR3 is 16 amino acids. Germline V gene data show CDR1 as SGHTA and CDR2 as FQGTGA. CDR3 residues: CASSLNSGRISGELFF. DNA of the CDR3: TGTGCCAGCAGCTTAAACAGCGGGAGGATCTCCGGGGAGCTGTTTTTT.

The chain carries TRBV18 and TRBJ2-1; D is perhaps TRBD1 (7 bases). CDR1 and CDR2 from the germline V gene are KGHSH and LQKENI. The CDR3 runs to 15 residues. V was clipped by 4 bases and J by 8 bases, with 18 bases between them. The CDR3 here is CASSHPPRGVDEQFF. Written as DNA, the CDR3 is TGTGCCAGCTCACACCCGCCCAGGGGGGTCGATGAGCAGTTCTTC.

The gene calls are TRBV7-2 and TRBJ2-3, with 9 bases lining up with TRBD1. The length of the CDR3 is 15 residues. J was trimmed by 2 bases and V by 3 bases; bases with no gene match: 3. Germline assignment: CDR1 SGHTA and CDR2 FQGNSA. The CDR3 nucleotides are TGTGCCAGCAGCTTGGACAGGGGCAACACAGATACGCAGTATTTT. This encodes CASSLDRGNTDTQYF.

The J gene is TRBJ2-3, the V gene TRBV7-3; 8 bases map to TRBD2. CDR3 size: 15 residues. The germline CDR1 and CDR2 sequences are SGHTA and FQGTGA. Losses at the gene ends were 5 bases for V and 6 bases for J; bases not matched to a gene: 10. The CDR3 here is CASSPLAGRVDTQYF. The CDR3 DNA follows: TGTGCCAGCAGCCCTTTAGCGGGACGGGTGGATACGCAGTATTTT.

V usage is TRBV6-5 and J usage is TRBJ2-3; TRBD2 aligns across 13 bases. The CDR3 covers 15 residues. From germline, CDR1 is MNHEY and CDR2 SVGAGI. Unmatched junction bases numbered 4, after V lost 6 bases and J lost 4 bases. CDR3 nucleotide sequence: TGTGCCAGCAGAACTAGCGGGGGGGCCTCAGATACGCAGTATTTT. This gives the protein CASRTSGGASDTQYF.

The CDR3 reads CASSRQQNGYTF. The CDR3 DNA reads as TGTGCCAGCAGCCGGCAACAGAATGGCTACACCTTC. The chain is built from TRBV7-2 and TRBJ1-2; no firm D call. V lost 5 bases, J lost 6 bases, and 10 bases lay in between. The CDR3 is made up of 12 amino acids. The germline gives CDR1 SGHTA, CDR2 FQGNSA.

This clone was detected only a few times. Here the CDR3 reads CASSTNRAAGGGNGELFF. CDR3 coding DNA: TGTGCCAGCAGCACGAACAGGGCCGCGGGGGGGGGAAACGGGGAGCTGTTTTTT. V and J are TRBV7-8 and TRBJ2-2; TRBD2 aligns across 9 bases. Unmatched junction bases numbered 17, after V lost 5 bases and J lost 7 bases. The CDR3 extends over 18 amino acids. Looked up from germline, CDR1 is SGHVS and CDR2 is FQNEAQ. Full variable domain (outside the CDR3, taken from reference TRBV7-8 and TRBJ2-2): GAGVSQSPRYKVAKRGQDVALRCDPISGHVSLFWYQQALGQGPEFLTYFQNEAQLDKSGLPSDRFFAERPEGSVSTLKIQRTQQEDSAVYLCASSTNRAAGGGNGELFFGEGSRLTVL.

As concerns this clone: One junction end disagrees with the germline gene, perhaps due to a read error. V and J are TRBV4-3 and TRBJ2-7; 9 nucleotides agree with TRBD1. CDR3 length equals 14 residues. Looked up from germline, CDR1 is LGHNA and CDR2 is YSLEER. The CDR3 sequence: CVSSHQTGGYEQYF. The DNA of the CDR3 is TGCGTCAGCAGCCACCAGACAGGGGGCTACGAGCAGTACTTC.

V is TRBV21-1 and J is TRBJ2-2; the table gives TRBD1 as D, unverified against the DNA. TRBV21-1 is annotated as a pseudogene. The CDR3 runs 18 residues. The CDR3: CASSILRDRTSNTGELFF. The DNA for the CDR3 is TGTGCCAGCAGCATACTACGGGACAGGACATCGAACACCGGGGAGCTGTTTTTT.

The rearrangement uses TRBV29-1 and TRBJ2-7; TRBD1 matches at 9 bases. This CDR3 is 13 amino acids long. V dropped 6 bases and J dropped 3; count of bases not matched to a gene: 6. Germline lookup yields CDR1 SQVTM and CDR2 ANQGSEA. The CDR3 DNA follows: TGCAGCGTCGGGACAGGGAGAATCTACGAGCAGTACTTC. Its protein product is CSVGTGRIYEQYF.

The rearrangement uses TRBV7-9 and TRBJ1-2; unclear D gene. Deletions cut 1 base from V and 6 bases from J, with 6 bases between. There are 12 residues in the CDR3. In germline, CDR1 is SEHNR, CDR2 FQNEAQ (reference sequence). CDR3 amino acids: CASSLGGDGYTF. DNA of the CDR3: TGTGCCAGCAGCTTAGGCGGCGATGGCTACACCTTC.

The gene calls are TRBV4-3 and TRBJ1-3; D is unresolved. CDR1 and CDR2 from the germline V gene are LGHNA and YSLEER. Trimming took off 3 bases at V and 2 bases at J, with 11 bases between the two ends. This CDR3 is built from 15 residues. The CDR3 coding sequence is TGCGCCAGCAGCCAGGTACTGAGAGCTGGAAACACCATATATTTT. As protein: CASSQVLRAGNTIYF.

This sequence joins TRBV7-9 and TRBJ1-4, with 7 bases identical to TRBD1. The CDR3 contains 14 residues. With 5 bases clipped from V and 8 bases from J, the junction kept 8 bases outside the gene matches. Germline CDR1 SEHNR, CDR2 FQNEAQ (reference sequence). CDR3 sequence (DNA): TGTGCCAGCAGCAAAGGGGGCTCTGGGGAAAAACTGTTTTTT. This codes for CASSKGGSGEKLFF.